These T cell receptor beta chains were read from a single sample in a study of T cell responses to AZD1222 COVID-19 vaccine. The repertoire was sequenced with immunoSEQ multiplex PCR; TCRdb's copy has only in-frame clones and lacks some. This table has some 130,000 clones, roughly 93% appearing once. The specimen comprised peripheral blood, sampled on day 0 of AZD1222 vaccination. The source is an adult in good health. Each CDR3 is given with its conserved first and last residue. D genes are given only for firm matches. Clone size is shown for a subset of rows, as once, few, many or a class of expanded clone.

cdr3_nt | cdr3_aa | v_call | d_call | clone_size | j_call
TGTGCCAGCAAGACTAGCGGCACAGATACGCAGTATTTT | CASKTSGTDTQYF | TRBV28 | TRBD2 | NA | TRBJ2-3
TGTGCCAGCAGTTCATTAGAAGGGACTTTCCAAGAGACCCAGTACTTC | CASSSLEGTFQETQYF | TRBV28 | NA | NA | TRBJ2-5
TGTGCCAGTAGTCCCCGGACAGGGGGAGGAATTCTGCGGGGCTACACCTTC | CASSPRTGGGILRGYTF | TRBV19 | TRBD1 | NA | TRBJ1-2
TGCAGTGCTAGTACAGGGGGCACTGAAGCTTTCTTT | CSASTGGTEAFF | TRBV20-1 | TRBD1 | NA | TRBJ1-1
TGTGCCAGCAGCCCAAGGACTAGCGGCTACGAGCAGTACTTC | CASSPRTSGYEQYF | TRBV11-2 | TRBD2 | NA | TRBJ2-7
TGTGCCAGCAGAGCGACAGCAACTAATGAAAAACTGTTTTTT | CASRATATNEKLFF | TRBV28 | NA | NA | TRBJ1-4
TGTGCCACCAGCAGCCCTGAGGGGCTAGCGGAAGAGACCCAGTACTTC | CATSSPEGLAEETQYF | TRBV15 | TRBD2 | NA | TRBJ2-5
TGTGCCAGCAGCCAAGATTTAGCGGGGGAGCCCTACGAGCAGTACTTC | CASSQDLAGEPYEQYF | TRBV4-2 | TRBD2 | once | TRBJ2-7
TGTGCCACCAGCAGGGAACTAGACCTCTCCTACAATGAGCAGTTCTTC | CATSRELDLSYNEQFF | TRBV15 | NA | NA | TRBJ2-1
TGTGCCAGCAGTCTGGGACGGAGCTCTGGAAACACCATATATTTT | CASSLGRSSGNTIYF | TRBV5-6 | NA | few | TRBJ1-3
TGTGCCAGCAGCTTAGGTACGAGGACAGATACGCAGTATTTT | CASSLGTRTDTQYF | TRBV7-9 | NA | NA | TRBJ2-3
TGTGCCAGCAGCCTCCAAAATCCTAATTCACCCCTCCACTTT | CASSLQNPNSPLHF | TRBV11-2 | NA | NA | TRBJ1-6